These 21 T cell receptor beta chains originate from one sample sequenced in a study of human T cells and chemical hapten exposure. Time point in this sample: pre-sensitization, week 0. Noted treatment: therapeutic diphenylcyclopropenone sensitization with weekly scalp DPC. TCRdb reanalysed the RACE reads using MiXCR and keeps one entry per CDR3 protein. Among approximately 100,000 distinct CDR3 sequences listed, 9.6% were seen once. Sequencing used whole blood, obtained in connection with sensitization to the hapten diphenylcyclopropenone (DPC). The source of these receptors is a woman aged 40 to 55 with alopecia areata. Some clones in this sample may be carry-over from other donors' samples.

In this sample, this clonotype turned up many times. The chain links TRBV6-2 or TRBV6-3 to TRBJ2-7, with 10 bases lining up with TRBD1. The CDR3 spans 15 residues. J gave up 1 base and V 7 bases, and 7 bases lay outside the gene matches. CDR1 MNHEY and CDR2 SVGEGT come from the germline V gene. The CDR3 region is CASILTGGSSYEQYF. The DNA for the CDR3 is TGTGCCAGCATCCTGACAGGGGGCAGTTCCTACGAGCAGTACTTC.

This clonotype was counted a few times. The chain joins TRBV19 to TRBJ2-1, with 9 nucleotides matching TRBD2. The V and J ends lost 5 bases and 1 base, in that order; junction bases with no gene match: 6. Germline values: CDR1 LNHDA, CDR2 SQIVND (reference sequence). This CDR3 is built from 16 residues. The CDR3 DNA is TGTGCCAGTAGTCCGGCGGGGGGGAGGTCCTACAATGAGCAGTTCTTC. Protein sequence: CASSPAGGRSYNEQFF. Based on the CDR3 plus reference TRBV19 and TRBJ2-1, the full variable domain is DGGITQSPKYLFRKEGQNVTLSCEQNLNHDAMYWYRQDPGQGLRLIYYSQIVNDFQKGDIAEGYSVSREKKESFPLTVTSAQKNPTAFYLCASSPAGGRSYNEQFFGPGTRLTVL.

This clonotype was detected only a few times. This chain uses TRBV29-1 with TRBJ2-3; possibly TRBD1 or TRBD2 for D (5 bases each). This CDR3 region has 12 residues. The V gene lost 4 bases and the J gene lost 4 bases, with 9 bases spanning the gap. Germline lookup yields CDR1 SQVTM and CDR2 ANQGSEA. This CDR3 reads CSVARGADTQYF. The CDR3 DNA reads TGCAGCGTTGCACGAGGGGCAGATACGCAGTATTTT.

This clonotype turned up a few times. This CDR3 is CASSFGLSTSAFF. CDR3 DNA: TGTGCCAGCAGCTTCGGCCTCTCAACCTCAGCTTTCTTT. The chain joins TRBV7-9 to TRBJ1-1; D is ambiguous. V was shortened by 3 bases and J by 10 bases, with 15 bases between the two germline ends. The length of the CDR3 is 13 residues. Germline V gene lookup returns CDR1 SEHNR and CDR2 FQNEAQ (reference sequence).

J is TRBJ1-2 and V is TRBV10-3; D is uncertain. The V gene's germline CDR1 is ENHRY and CDR2 SYGVKD. The CDR3 runs 11 residues. Trimming removed 8 bases at V and 4 bases at J, with 8 bases between. The CDR3 region is CAIGRIYGYTF. The CDR3, as DNA: TGTGCCATCGGGAGGATCTATGGCTACACCTTC.

This clonotype was picked up many times. This chain links TRBV4-1 with TRBJ1-1; weak D call: TRBD1 (5 bases). This CDR3 is built from 16 residues. Trimming removed 1 base at V and 2 bases at J, with 14 bases between. The V gene's germline CDR1 is MGHRA and CDR2 YSYEKL. This chain's CDR3 is CASSQGWRQGNTEAFF. The DNA of the CDR3 is TGCGCCAGCAGCCAAGGTTGGCGGCAGGGTAACACTGAAGCTTTCTTT.

Concerning this clonotype itself: The CDR3 does not end in the conserved phenylalanine or tryptophan, so this is likely a read error. The V gene is TRBV4-2, the J gene TRBJ1-4; no reliable D call. Germline V lookup: CDR1 LGHNA, CDR2 YNFKEQ. The CDR3 is 13 residues long. V lost 3 bases to trimming and J lost 8 bases, with 10 bases between them. The DNA for the CDR3 is TGTGCCAGCAGCCAGATTCCGGGGGAAAAACTGTTTTCT. Encoded protein: CASSQIPGEKLFS.

This clonotype was detected a few times. The chain has TRBV20-1 and TRBJ1-1; a weak D match, TRBD1 (6 bases). The V end was cut by 5 bases, the J end by 4 bases, with 17 bases between. CDR3 length: 14 amino acids. Germline V CDR1 and CDR2: DFQATT, SNEGSKA (reference sequence). The chain's CDR3 is CSAPRQVRSTEAFF. The CDR3 DNA sequence: TGCAGTGCTCCTAGACAGGTTCGGAGCACTGAAGCTTTCTTT.

The V gene is TRBV4-2, the J gene TRBJ2-3, with D perhaps given as TRBD1 or TRBD2 (5 bases each). There are 15 residues in the CDR3. Per the germline V gene, CDR1 is LGHNA and CDR2 is YNFKEQ. V shed 1 base and J shed 11 bases, with 19 bases lying between them. The CDR3 DNA follows: TGTGCCAGCAGCCAAGCGAGGGGATTCCCAGAGAGGCAGTATTTT. This gives the protein CASSQARGFPERQYF.

This clonotype came up many times. The rearrangement uses TRBV11-2 and TRBJ2-7; tentatively, D is TRBD1 (6 bases). Trimming removed 5 bases at V and 3 bases at J, with 11 bases between. CDR1 and CDR2 from the germline V gene are SGHAT and FQNNGV. This CDR3 is 13 amino acids long. In DNA form, the CDR3 reads TGTGCCAGCAGCCAGGACAGATTCTACGAGCAGTACTTC. It translates to CASSQDRFYEQYF.

The chain joins TRBV5-4 to TRBJ1-2; D call uncertain. Germline V gene data show CDR1 as SGHNT and CDR2 as YYREEE (reference sequence). CDR3 length: 12 residues. V lost 0 bases and J 3 bases, leaving 3 bases between the germline ends. CDR3 coding DNA: TGTGCCAGCAGCTTGGATTACTATGGCTACACCTTC. This translates into CASSLDYYGYTF.

This clonotype appeared many times. V is TRBV11-2 and J is TRBJ1-1; TRBD1 might be the D (5 bases). The V and J ends lost 7 bases and 7 bases respectively, with 19 bases between them. The V gene's germline CDR1 is SGHAT and CDR2 FQNNGV. The length of the CDR3 is 14 residues. The CDR3 DNA reads as TGTGCCAGCACCCTGCGGGGGGTCGACGGTGAAGCTTTCTTT. It is translated as CASTLRGVDGEAFF.

The V and J genes are TRBV21-1 and TRBJ2-3. TRBV21-1 is termed a pseudogene. The CDR3 has 12 amino acids. In nucleotides, the CDR3 is TGTACCAGCAGCAATTATTCAGATACGCAGTATTTT. As protein: CTSSNYSDTQYF.

This clonotype was detected many times. The chain joins TRBV5-1 to TRBJ2-1; TRBD1 matches at 7 bases. CDR1 and CDR2 from the germline V gene are SGHRS and YFSETQ. J lost 3 bases, V lost 0 bases, and 0 bases had no gene match. This CDR3 is 14 amino acids long. CDR3: CASSLGDSYNEQFF. The CDR3 region has the DNA TGCGCCAGCAGCTTGGGGGACAGCTACAATGAGCAGTTCTTC.

The J gene is TRBJ2-3, the V gene TRBV19; 8 positions agree with TRBD2. The CDR3 loop spans 16 amino acids. J was trimmed by 4 bases and V by 5 bases; bases with no gene match: 11. Germline V CDR1 and CDR2: LNHDA, SQIVND (reference sequence). The CDR3 nucleotides are TGTGCCAGTAGTGCCCGGAGCGGGGGTCGCGCAGATACGCAGTATTTT. This translates into CASSARSGGRADTQYF.

This clonotype was seen only a few times. The chain employs TRBV11-1 and TRBJ2-7; a weak D match, TRBD1 (6 bases). The CDR3 loop spans 12 amino acids. Per germline, CDR1 SGHAT and CDR2 FQDESV (reference sequence). V lost 5 bases and J 5 bases, leaving 10 bases between the germline ends. CDR3 nucleotide sequence: TGTGCCAGCAGCACTAACAGGGACGAGCAGTACTTC. This gives the protein CASSTNRDEQYF.

A few counts support this clonotype. The J gene is TRBJ2-6, the V gene TRBV5-1; unclear D gene. With 0 bases removed from V and 2 bases from J, the gap between germline ends came to 9 bases. CDR1 is SGHRS and CDR2 is YFSETQ in the germline V gene. The CDR3 has 16 amino acids. The CDR3 bases are TGCGCCAGCAGCTTGGGCGCCGACCCTGGGGCCAACGTCCTGACTTTC. Its translation: CASSLGADPGANVLTF.

Ten or more counts support this clonotype. This chain uses TRBV12-3 or TRBV12-4 with TRBJ2-2; the match to TRBD2 covers 14 bases. The CDR3 totals 16 residues. Trimming cost V 5 bases and J 7 bases; bases outside gene matches: 6. CDR3 amino acids: CASSPTSGGAFGELFF. DNA for the CDR3: TGTGCCAGCAGTCCGACTAGCGGGGGGGCCTTCGGGGAGCTGTTTTTT.

This clonotype came up a few times. The chain carries TRBV28 and TRBJ2-1; D call uncertain. Germline V gene data show CDR1 as MDHEN and CDR2 as SYDVKM. The V gene lost 6 bases and the J gene lost 8 bases, with 26 bases spanning the gap. The CDR3 totals 17 residues. DNA of the CDR3: TGTGCCAGCAGCTCCGGGTCTACCCTAAAATTGAGCGATGAGCAGTTCTTC. Its translation: CASSSGSTLKLSDEQFF. Full variable domain (missing parts from reference TRBV28 and TRBJ2-1): DVKVTQSSRYLVKRTGEKVFLECVQDMDHENMFWYRQDPGLGLRLIYFSYDVKMKEKGDIPEGYSVSREKKERFSLILESASTNQTSMYLCASSSGSTLKLSDEQFFGPGTRLTVL.

There are many counts of this clonotype. The chain uses TRBV29-1 and TRBJ2-7, with 8 bases matching TRBD1. Germline V lookup: CDR1 SQVTM, CDR2 ANQGSEA. Trimming at V came to 7 bases and at J to 4 bases, leaving 9 bases not matched to a gene. This CDR3 comprises 13 residues. The CDR3 here is CSASSGGGYEQYF. The CDR3 DNA reads TGCAGCGCGTCCTCAGGGGGCGGTTACGAGCAGTACTTC.

Ten or more counts support this clonotype. V gene TRBV20-1 combines with J gene TRBJ2-3, with a weak D call TRBD2 (6 bases). V was pared by 6 bases and J by 6 bases, with 19 bases between. The CDR3 has 14 amino acids. Per the germline V gene, CDR1 is DFQATT and CDR2 is SNEGSKA (reference sequence). CDR3 sequence: CSANDPGLWDTQYF. The CDR3 region has the DNA TGCAGTGCAAATGACCCGGGACTGTGGGATACGCAGTATTTT.